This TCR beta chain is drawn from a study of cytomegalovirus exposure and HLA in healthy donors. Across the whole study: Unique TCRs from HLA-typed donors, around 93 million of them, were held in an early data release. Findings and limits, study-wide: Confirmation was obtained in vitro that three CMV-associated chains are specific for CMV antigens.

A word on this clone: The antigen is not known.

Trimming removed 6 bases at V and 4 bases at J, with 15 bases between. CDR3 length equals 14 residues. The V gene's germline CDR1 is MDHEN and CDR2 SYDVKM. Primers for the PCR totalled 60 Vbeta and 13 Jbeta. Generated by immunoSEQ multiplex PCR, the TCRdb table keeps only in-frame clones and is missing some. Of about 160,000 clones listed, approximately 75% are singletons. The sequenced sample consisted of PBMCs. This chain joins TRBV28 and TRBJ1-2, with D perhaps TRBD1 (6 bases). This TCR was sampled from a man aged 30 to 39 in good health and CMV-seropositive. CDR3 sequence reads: CASRQPGDSYGYTF. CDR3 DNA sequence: TGTGCCAGCAGACAACCAGGGGATAGCTATGGCTACACCTTC.